Shown below are 31 T cell receptor beta chains from a single sample sequenced in a study of cytomegalovirus exposure and HLA in healthy donors. TCRdb's copy holds only in-frame clones and misses some; the assay was immunoSEQ multiplex PCR. The sample holds some 200,000 clones, 85% to 95% seen once. The specimen sequenced was PBMCs. These receptors all stem from a woman between 18 and 29 years old in good health and CMV-seronegative.

The V gene is TRBV14, the J gene TRBJ2-7; possibly TRBD1 for D (6 bases). The V and J ends lost 1 base and 6 bases respectively, with 19 bases between them. The CDR3 totals 16 residues. CDR1 SGHDN and CDR2 FVKESK come from the germline V gene. CDR3 sequence reads: CASSQVRGIFEFEQYF. The DNA for the CDR3 is TGTGCCAGCAGCCAAGTCAGGGGAATTTTTGAATTCGAGCAGTACTTC.

V is TRBV19 and J is TRBJ1-2; 7 nucleotides line up with TRBD1. Germline CDR1 and CDR2: LNHDA and SQIVND (reference sequence). V lost 4 bases and J lost 0; bases outside the gene matches: 11. This CDR3 has 17 residues. CDR3 in DNA: TGTGCCAGTAGTAAAGGGGGCGCTTGGGGGCCTAACTATGGCTACACCTTC. This gives the protein CASSKGGAWGPNYGYTF.

This chain uses TRBV5-4 with TRBJ2-7; D is possibly TRBD2 (7 bases). The CDR3 extends over 15 amino acids. Deletions cut 0 bases from V and 6 bases from J, with 16 bases between. Germline lookup yields CDR1 SGHNT and CDR2 YYREEE (reference sequence). The CDR3 bases are TGTGCCAGCAGCTTGGCGGGGGGCGCAGGGGCCGAGCAGTACTTC. Its protein is CASSLAGGAGAEQYF. Using reference TRBV5-4 and TRBJ2-7 for the parts outside the CDR3, the full variable domain is ETGVTQSPTHLIKTRGQQVTLRCSSQSGHNTVSWYQQALGQGPQFIFQYYREEENGRGNFPPRFSGLQFPNYSSELNVNALELDDSALYLCASSLAGGAGAEQYFGPGTRLTVT.

V gene TRBV6-5 combines with J gene TRBJ2-1, with TRBD2 matching over 11 bases. The CDR3 has 15 amino acids. V lost 6 bases and J lost 9; bases outside the gene matches: 10. CDR1 MNHEY and CDR2 SVGAGI come from the germline V gene. The CDR3 DNA reads TGTGCCAGCAGCCCACTAGCGGGAGTATGGGGTGAGCAGTTCTTC. Encoded protein: CASSPLAGVWGEQFF.

The V gene is TRBV5-5, the J gene TRBJ2-7, with TRBD2 matching 8 bases. This CDR3 spans 17 amino acids. Unmatched junction bases numbered 12, after V lost 1 base and J lost 3 bases. Germline CDR1 is SGHKS and CDR2 is YYEKEE (reference sequence). CDR3 protein: CASSLMNLAGGNYEQYF. Written as DNA, the CDR3 is TGTGCCAGCAGCTTGATGAATCTAGCGGGTGGAAACTACGAGCAGTACTTC.

This rearrangement joins TRBV29-1 to TRBJ2-1; 8 bases align to TRBD1. Per the germline V gene, CDR1 is SQVTM and CDR2 is ANQGSEA. The CDR3 runs 13 residues. With 3 bases clipped from V and 8 bases from J, the junction kept 6 bases outside the gene matches. In DNA form, the CDR3 reads TGCAGCGTTGAGGATGGCAGGGGGCATGAGCAGTTCTTC. Protein: CSVEDGRGHEQFF.

The DNA of the CDR3 is TGTGCCAGCAGCCAAGTGGAAAAGGGACAGGGGAGGACGCAGTTCTTC. This codes for CASSQVEKGQGRTQFF. The rearrangement uses TRBV4-2 and TRBJ2-1; TRBD1 aligns across 10 bases. The germline V gene has CDR1 LGHNA and CDR2 YNFKEQ. J lost 12 bases, V lost 1 base, and 12 bases had no gene match. This CDR3 is built from 16 residues.

The chain is built from TRBV5-1 and TRBJ1-2, with D possibly TRBD1 on 5 matching bases. The CDR3 spans 12 residues. Germline V gene lookup returns CDR1 SGHRS and CDR2 YFSETQ. V gave up 4 bases and J gave up 5 bases, with 9 bases separating them. The CDR3 loop reads CASSDGHYGYTF. CDR3 nucleotides: TGCGCCAGCAGCGACGGACATTATGGCTACACCTTC.

This clone was observed a single time. This rearrangement joins TRBV29-1 to TRBJ2-3; 8 bases fit TRBD1. Trimming at V came to 5 bases and at J to 0 bases, leaving 7 bases not matched to a gene. Per germline, CDR1 SQVTM and CDR2 ANQGSEA. The length of the CDR3 is 15 residues. The CDR3 here is CSVSRQGTSTDTQYF. Written as DNA, the CDR3 is TGCAGCGTTTCACGACAGGGGACTAGCACAGATACGCAGTATTTT.

This chain joins TRBV6-6 and TRBJ2-2; 11 bases map to TRBD2. Germline loops: CDR1 MNHNY, CDR2 SVGAGI (reference sequence). The trim removed 6 bases at V and 5 bases at J, leaving 8 bases unmatched. The CDR3 is made up of 16 amino acids. The CDR3: CASRKGLAASTGELFF. CDR3 coding DNA: TGTGCCAGCAGGAAGGGACTAGCGGCATCGACCGGGGAGCTGTTTTTT.

This clone has a single count. The chain combines TRBV7-8 with TRBJ2-4; a weak D match, TRBD1 (6 bases). Trimming cost V 1 base and J 0 bases, with 10 bases left between them. The CDR3 covers 16 residues. CDR1 and CDR2 from the germline V gene are SGHVS and FQNEAQ. The CDR3 nucleotides are TGTGCCAGCAGCTTAGGGGACACCTTAGCCAAAAACATTCAGTACTTC. Amino acid sequence: CASSLGDTLAKNIQYF.

This chain's CDR3 is CASSLFSRGSRSDTQYF. The DNA of the CDR3 is TGTGCCAGCAGCTTATTTTCTCGTGGGAGTAGGTCAGATACGCAGTATTTT. V is TRBV7-2 and J is TRBJ2-3, with D possibly being TRBD2 (5 bases). Deletions cut 2 bases from V and 4 bases from J, with 19 bases between. The CDR3 length is 17 residues. Germline V gene data show CDR1 as SGHTA and CDR2 as FQGNSA.

The chain uses TRBV11-2 and TRBJ2-7, with D possibly being TRBD2 (7 bases). Germline V gives CDR1 SGHAT, CDR2 FQNNGV. The CDR3 loop spans 18 amino acids. V lost 3 bases to trimming and J lost 3 bases, with 24 bases between them. The CDR3 DNA reads as TGTGCCAGCAGCTTGGACAGTATTAGGACTAGGGACTTCTACGAGCAGTACTTC. Translating it yields CASSLDSIRTRDFYEQYF. Combining the CDR3 with reference TRBV11-2 and TRBJ2-7 gives the whole variable domain EAGVAQSPRYKIIEKRQSVAFWCNPISGHATLYWYQQILGQGPKLLIQFQNNGVVDDSQLPKDRFSAERLKGVDSTLKIQPAKLEDSAVYLCASSLDSIRTRDFYEQYFGPGTRLTVT.

V and J are TRBV30 and TRBJ1-1; 8 bases line up with TRBD1. CDR3 length: 12 amino acids. Trimming took 7 bases from V and 7 from J; bases not matched to a gene: 8. CDR1 is GTSNPN, CDR2 SVGIG, per germline (reference sequence). CDR3 sequence: CASTGDLGEAFF. CDR3 bases: TGTGCCTCGACAGGGGATCTTGGTGAAGCTTTCTTT.

This rearrangement joins TRBV6-6 to TRBJ2-2; TRBD2 agrees at 8 bases. This CDR3 is built from 14 residues. Germline CDR1 reads MNHNY; CDR2 reads SVGAGI (reference sequence). V was clipped by 7 bases and J by 0 bases; unmatched bases: 1. The CDR3 loop is CASIGGANTGELFF. As DNA, the CDR3 is TGTGCCAGCATCGGGGGGGCGAACACCGGGGAGCTGTTTTTT.

The J gene is TRBJ1-2, the V gene TRBV7-9, with D perhaps TRBD1 (6 bases). V lost 0 bases to trimming and J lost 6 bases, with 14 bases between them. Germline assignment: CDR1 SEHNR and CDR2 FQNEAQ (reference sequence). This CDR3 is built from 15 residues. The chain's CDR3 is CASSLAAGERHGYTF. CDR3 DNA: TGTGCCAGCAGCTTAGCGGCAGGGGAGAGGCATGGCTACACCTTC. The whole variable domain, filled in from reference TRBV7-9 and TRBJ1-2, reads DTGVSQNPRHKITKRGQNVTFRCDPISEHNRLYWYRQTLGQGPEFLTYFQNEAQLEKSRLLSDRFSAERPKGSFSTLEIQRTEQGDSAMYLCASSLAAGERHGYTFGSGTRLTVV.

The chain employs TRBV7-7 and TRBJ2-1, with 8 positions matching TRBD2. CDR1 and CDR2 from the germline V gene are SSHAT and FNYEAQ (reference sequence). The V and J ends lost 5 bases and 2 bases, in that order; junction bases with no gene match: 11. CDR3 length: 17 residues. CDR3 bases: TGTGCCAGCAGCCCCGCAGTTACGGGAGGGCCCTACAATGAGCAGTTCTTC. This sequence encodes CASSPAVTGGPYNEQFF.

The chain links TRBV2 to TRBJ2-5, with TRBD1 matching over 11 bases. The CDR3 has 14 amino acids. Per the germline V gene, CDR1 is SNHLY and CDR2 is FYNNEI. V gave up 8 bases and J gave up 1 base; unmatched junction bases: 3. The CDR3 sequence is CASGQGALQETQYF. DNA of the CDR3: TGTGCCAGCGGACAGGGGGCCCTCCAAGAGACCCAGTACTTC.

The chain employs TRBV11-3 and TRBJ1-1, with D tentatively TRBD1 (6 bases). Germline CDR1 SGHNT, CDR2 YENEEA. This CDR3 is 14 amino acids long. V was cut by 2 bases and J by 4 bases, with 11 bases left in between. This chain's CDR3 is CASSLHRDSTEAFF. The CDR3 DNA reads as TGTGCCAGCAGCTTACACAGGGATTCCACTGAAGCTTTCTTT.

The J gene is TRBJ1-5, the V gene TRBV27; D not resolved. Between the trimmed V and J ends, which lost 3 bases and 5 bases, there was a span of 8 bases. The CDR3 extends over 13 amino acids. Per the germline V gene, CDR1 is MNHEY and CDR2 is SMNVEV (reference sequence). The CDR3 DNA is TGTGCCAGCAGTTTGTTCCGAGATCAGCCCCAGCATTTT. This codes for CASSLFRDQPQHF.

Notes on this clone: The sample has other DNA sequences that encode this CDR3 too. The chain employs TRBV30 and TRBJ1-1, with D hard to call. V lost 2 bases and J lost 0, with 4 bases in between. The CDR3 extends over 12 amino acids. Germline V gene lookup returns CDR1 GTSNPN and CDR2 SVGIG (reference sequence). The CDR3 DNA reads as TGTGCCTGGAGTCCGGTGAACACTGAAGCTTTCTTT. It translates to CAWSPVNTEAFF.

The chain links TRBV10-3 to TRBJ2-1; 9 positions agree with TRBD2. After removal of 0 bases from V and 10 bases from J, the junction contained 10 bases not matched to a gene. The V gene's germline CDR1 is ENHRY and CDR2 SYGVKD. CDR3 length: 16 residues. The CDR3 loop is CAISESLAGPSREQFF. CDR3 nucleotides: TGTGCCATCAGTGAGTCGCTAGCGGGGCCTTCGAGGGAGCAGTTCTTC.

The gene calls are TRBV2 and TRBJ1-5, with 8 nucleotides matching TRBD1. The V gene's germline CDR1 is SNHLY and CDR2 FYNNEI. V shed 6 bases and J 7 bases; nucleotides not matched to a gene: 5. CDR3 length equals 13 residues. The CDR3 region is CASRQGVNQPQHF. In DNA form, the CDR3 reads TGTGCCAGCAGACAGGGGGTGAACCAGCCCCAGCATTTT.

The chain recombines TRBV9 with TRBJ2-7, with 11 nucleotides matching TRBD1. CDR1 and CDR2 from the germline V gene are SGDLS and YYNGEE. J gave up 2 bases and V 4 bases, and 2 bases lay outside the gene matches. The CDR3 loop spans 14 amino acids. The CDR3 DNA reads TGTGCCAGCAGCCGGGGACAGGGGGCCTACGAGCAGTACTTC. Protein product: CASSRGQGAYEQYF.

The chain joins TRBV5-5 to TRBJ2-7, with 9 bases that match TRBD2. Germline values: CDR1 SGHKS, CDR2 YYEKEE (reference sequence). This CDR3 region has 18 residues. The V segment lost 1 base and the J segment 5 bases; nucleotides outside the gene matches: 16. The CDR3 sequence: CASSLLSMGAGGPHEQYF. The CDR3 DNA sequence: TGTGCCAGCAGCTTGTTGAGCATGGGGGCGGGAGGGCCCCACGAGCAGTACTTC.

J is TRBJ2-7 and V is TRBV7-9, with 9 bases identical to TRBD1. Trimming cost V 3 bases and J 6 bases; bases outside gene matches: 6. The V gene's germline CDR1 is SEHNR and CDR2 FQNEAQ (reference sequence). The CDR3 extends over 14 amino acids. Here the CDR3 DNA reads TGTGCCAGCAGCTTCGAAAGGACAGGGGCCGAGCAGTACTTC. This codes for CASSFERTGAEQYF. The full variable domain, completed using reference TRBV7-9 and TRBJ2-7, is DTGVSQNPRHKITKRGQNVTFRCDPISEHNRLYWYRQTLGQGPEFLTYFQNEAQLEKSRLLSDRFSAERPKGSFSTLEIQRTEQGDSAMYLCASSFERTGAEQYFGPGTRLTVT.

The V call is TRBV13, the J call TRBJ2-3, with 7 bases identical to TRBD2. This CDR3 is built from 16 residues. The V gene end was trimmed by 5 bases and the J gene end by 5 bases; junction bases not matched to a gene: 13. Germline CDR1 and CDR2: PRHDT and FYEKMQ (reference sequence). CDR3 DNA: TGTGCCAGCAGCCTAGTCGGAGGCCCGGGGGGAGATACGCAGTATTTT. Translating gives CASSLVGGPGGDTQYF.

This rearrangement joins TRBV7-3 to TRBJ2-2, with a weak D call TRBD1 (5 bases). Per germline, CDR1 SGHTA and CDR2 FQGTGA. The CDR3 consists of 17 residues. V dropped 5 bases and J dropped 1 base, with 17 bases sitting between them. The CDR3 reads CASSPPLGQRNTGELFF. CDR3 sequence (DNA): TGTGCCAGCAGCCCACCCCTGGGGCAGAGGAACACCGGGGAGCTGTTTTTT.

This rearrangement joins TRBV14 to TRBJ2-1, with unresolved D. CDR3 length equals 12 residues. Germline CDR1 is SGHDN and CDR2 is FVKESK. V was trimmed by 2 bases and J by 8 bases, leaving 7 bases between them. CDR3 sequence (DNA): TGTGCCAGCAGCCAACAGATCCATGAGCAGTTCTTC. Protein: CASSQQIHEQFF. Variable domain in full (rest from reference TRBV14 and TRBJ2-1): EAGVTQFPSHSVIEKGQTVTLRCDPISGHDNLYWYRRVMGKEIKFLLHFVKESKQDESGMPNNRFLAERTGGTYSTLKVQPAELEDSGVYFCASSQQIHEQFFGPGTRLTVL.

The chain joins TRBV6-6 to TRBJ1-5; D unclear. The CDR3 spans 15 residues. Trimming stripped 6 bases from V and 2 bases from J, with 14 bases between. Per germline, CDR1 MNHNY and CDR2 SVGAGI (reference sequence). CDR3 coding DNA: TGTGCCAGCAGCGAAAACGTAGTGGGCAATCAGCCCCAGCATTTT. It encodes CASSENVVGNQPQHF.

The count of this clone is one. The chain has TRBV19 and TRBJ2-7; 7 nucleotides align to TRBD2. V was clipped by 2 bases and J by 5 bases; unmatched bases: 6. Germline V lookup: CDR1 LNHDA, CDR2 SQIVND (reference sequence). There are 14 residues in the CDR3. The CDR3 nucleotides are TGTGCCAGTAGTATATGGGAGGGCAGCAACGAGCAGTACTTC. This sequence encodes CASSIWEGSNEQYF.